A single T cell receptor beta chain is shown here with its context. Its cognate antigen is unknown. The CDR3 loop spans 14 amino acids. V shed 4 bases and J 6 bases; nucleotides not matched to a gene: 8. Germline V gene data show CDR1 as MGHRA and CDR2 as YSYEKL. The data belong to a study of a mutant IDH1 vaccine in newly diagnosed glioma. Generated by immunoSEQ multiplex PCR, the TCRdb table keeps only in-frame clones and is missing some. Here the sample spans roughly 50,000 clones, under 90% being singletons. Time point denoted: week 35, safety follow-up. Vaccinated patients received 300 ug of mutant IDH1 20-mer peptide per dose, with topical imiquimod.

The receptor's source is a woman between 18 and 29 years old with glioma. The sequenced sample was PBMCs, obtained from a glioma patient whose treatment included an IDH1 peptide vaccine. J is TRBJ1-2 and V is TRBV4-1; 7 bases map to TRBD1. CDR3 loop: CASSPPGQAHGYTF. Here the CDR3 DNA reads TGCGCCAGCAGCCCGCCCGGACAGGCACATGGCTACACCTTC.